This T cell receptor beta chain was recovered during a study of blood T cell repertoires in COVID-19. At the level of the study: Collection of acute and convalescent COVID-19 samples took place in the United States, Italy and Spain. T cells, B-cell-depleted T cells, or PBMCs provided the cDNA or gDNA that served as material.

Per the original data handling: By means of reference gene primer amplification, nucleated cell counts were estimated. Sequenced by immunoSEQ multiplex PCR; TCRdb stores in-frame clones only, minus some. The V and J calls and clone size are taken from that table; D and trimming were inferred from the DNA. The sample shows tens of thousands of clones, 86% of them seen only once. V trimming: 5 bases; J trimming: 4 bases; junction bases outside the gene matches: 9. The CDR3 runs 17 residues. The germline V gene encodes CDR1 SGDLS and CDR2 YYNGEE. Sequenced material: peripheral blood. This clonotype originated in an elderly man with acute or convalescent COVID-19. The chain uses TRBV9 and TRBJ2-6; 10 nucleotides agree with TRBD1. The CDR3 coding sequence is TGTGCCAGCAGTTTTAGGGACAGGGGAACCGGGGCCAACGTCCTGACTTTC. It translates to CASSFRDRGTGANVLTF.